This T cell receptor beta chain was retrieved from a study of glioma-infiltrating T cells after dendritic cell vaccination. The wider study: Glioblastoma patients came from Phase I and II dendritic cell vaccination trials. Between the early 2000s and the early 2010s, patients got autologous tumor lysate-pulsed dendritic cell vaccines.

The germline CDR1 and CDR2 sequences are MNHEY and SVGAGI. The CDR3 sequence is 15 residues long. Trimming took 7 bases from V and 2 from J, leaving 17 bases between them. The PCR used 60 V beta and 13 J beta primers. The method was immunoSEQ multiplex PCR; TCRdb's version includes in-frame clones alone and lacks a portion of them. Of around 72,000 clones in the sample, 81% were seen once. Only patients with spare fresh-frozen tumor and over two years of follow-up were included. The starting material was blood, obtained before dendritic cell vaccination. The receptor was derived from a human donor with glioblastoma. V usage is TRBV6-5 and J usage is TRBJ2-5, with D tentatively TRBD1 (6 bases). CDR3 amino acids: CASIKSLGQQETQYF. In DNA, the CDR3 is TGTGCCAGCATCAAAAGTCTCGGACAGCAAGAGACCCAGTACTTC.